The 12 T cell receptor beta chains below were found in one sample sequenced in a study of tumor-infiltrating lymphocytes in primary liver carcinoma. In addition to blood RNA drawn from unsorted whole blood, germline DNA was extracted. With a constant-region primer, TCR beta cDNA was made from 450 to 500 ng of total RNA. ARM-PCR was slightly modified, and three nested multiplex PCR rounds with it gave rise to the TCR beta libraries. In the first two PCR rounds, TRBV1-TRBV30 forward primers were paired with a C-beta reverse primer, and each round lasted approximately 9 cycles. Via MiXCR, TCRdb re-called the multiplex PCR reads, giving one row per CDR3 protein. The profile shows 300,000 to 350,000 distinct CDR3 sequences, less than 70% of them singletons. Sequenced material: peripheral blood. The receptors originated from a man aged 35 to 55 with primary liver carcinoma and hepatitis B virus infection.

Concerning this clonotype: A read error may explain this, as a much larger clone is one base away. This sequence joins TRBV12-3 or TRBV12-4 and TRBJ2-3; 13 positions agree with TRBD2. The V gene end was trimmed by 5 bases and the J gene end by 5 bases; junction bases not matched to a gene: 7. The CDR3 length is 16 residues. The CDR3 loop is CASSLSGTSGVDTQYF. The CDR3 region has the DNA TGTGCCAGCAGTCTATCCGGGACTAGCGGGGTAGATACGCAGTATTTT.

On this clonotype itself: This likely comes from a read error, as the CDR3 has no conserved phenylalanine or tryptophan at its end. This chain links TRBV2 with TRBJ2-5; 9 bases match TRBD2. The germline gives CDR1 SNHLY, CDR2 FYNNEI. There are 16 residues in the CDR3. The CDR3 nucleotides are TGTGCCAGTAGTGAAAATCGTGCGGGAGGGGAAGAGACCCAGTACCTC. Translation gives CASSENRAGGEETQYL.

This clonotype was counted ten times or more. The gene calls are TRBV6-2 or TRBV6-3 and TRBJ1-5; 8 nucleotides match TRBD1. CDR3 length equals 15 residues. With V trimmed by 2 bases and J by 2 bases, 2 bases remained unmatched. Germline-derived CDR1 and CDR2 are MNHEY and SVGEGT. The chain's CDR3 is CASSYQGAGNQPQHF. DNA for the CDR3: TGTGCCAGCAGTTACCAGGGGGCAGGCAATCAGCCCCAGCATTTT.

The J gene is TRBJ2-7, the V gene TRBV11-2; tentatively, D is TRBD2 (5 bases). Germline-derived CDR1 and CDR2 are SGHAT and FQNNGV. The V end was cut by 5 bases, the J end by 10 bases, with 18 bases between. The CDR3 covers 13 residues. CDR3 nucleotide sequence: TGTGCCAGCAGCCCCGGGGTACACGTCGAACAGTACTTC. As protein: CASSPGVHVEQYF.

This clonotype was observed many times. The chain is built from TRBV11-2 and TRBJ2-3, with D maybe TRBD2 (6 bases). Germline values: CDR1 SGHAT, CDR2 FQNNGV. With 1 base removed from V and 2 bases from J, the gap between germline ends came to 10 bases. This CDR3 spans 15 amino acids. The CDR3 reads CASSLGLGITDTQYF. CDR3 coding DNA: TGTGCCAGCAGCTTAGGACTAGGGATCACAGATACGCAGTATTTT.

On this clonotype: One end of the junction does not line up with germline, which may come from a read error. The CDR3: CAGSQTTGSNQPQHF. The CDR3 bases are TGCGCCGGCAGCCAGACAACAGGCTCAAATCAGCCCCAGCATTTT. This chain uses TRBV4-3 with TRBJ1-5; D perhaps matches TRBD1 (5 bases). The CDR3 length is 15 residues. Germline V gene sequence: CDR1 LGHNA, CDR2 YSLEER.

As concerns this clonotype: Mismatch with germline at one junction end may stem from a read error. The chain has TRBV5-1 and TRBJ2-7, with TRBD1 identical over 9 bases. Germline loops: CDR1 SGHRS, CDR2 YFSETQ. CDR3 length: 16 residues. CDR3 nucleotide sequence: TGCGCCAGCAGCTACGATACCGGGACAGGGTCGTACGGGCAGTACTTC. Translation gives CASSYDTGTGSYGQYF.

This clonotype turned up a few times. This chain links TRBV2 with TRBJ2-2; 10 positions agree with TRBD2. Looked up from germline, CDR1 is SNHLY and CDR2 is FYNNEI. The CDR3 is 15 amino acids. After removal of 2 bases from V and 6 bases from J, the junction contained 3 bases not matched to a gene. The chain's CDR3 is CASSESGRGAGELFF. The DNA for the CDR3 is TGTGCCAGCAGTGAAAGCGGGAGGGGTGCCGGGGAGCTGTTTTTT.

The V call is TRBV29-1, the J call TRBJ2-3; no definite D call. The J call may be wrong; the DNA end is better matched by TRBJ1-5. CDR3 length: 15 residues. Germline CDR1 reads SQVTM; CDR2 reads ANQGSEA. In DNA form, the CDR3 reads TGCAGCGTTGTAGCGGGCGGGAGCTTCGTAGATACGCAGCATTTT. It translates to CSVVAGGSFVDTQHF.

The CDR3 is CASSPKTEQFF. Written as DNA, the CDR3 is TGTGCCAGCAGCCCAAAAACTGAGCAGTTCTTC. The V gene is TRBV7-9, the J gene TRBJ2-1; unclear D gene. CDR1 and CDR2 from the germline V gene are SEHNR and FQNEAQ (reference sequence). This CDR3 is 11 amino acids long. V was shortened by 5 bases and J by 9 bases, with 8 bases between the two germline ends.

With regard to this clonotype: Being one base from a much bigger clone, this may be a read error. The missing conserved phenylalanine or tryptophan at the end of this CDR3 makes a read error likely. This chain joins TRBV12-3 or TRBV12-4 and TRBJ1-6; 9 bases map to TRBD1. The V gene end was trimmed by 5 bases and the J gene end by 6 bases; junction bases not matched to a gene: 8. CDR3 length: 16 residues. For the CDR3, the DNA is TGTGCCAGCAGTGTATACAGGGGGCCGTTTAATTCACCCCTCCACCTT. This encodes CASSVYRGPFNSPLHL.

This clonotype has only one observation. Given a much more abundant clone one base away, this may be a read error. This chain links TRBV6-6 with TRBJ2-2; D is unclear. The germline V gene has CDR1 MNHNY and CDR2 SVGAGI (reference sequence). Between the trimmed V and J ends, which lost 7 bases and 1 base, there was a span of 10 bases. The CDR3 covers 14 residues. For the CDR3, the DNA is TGTGCCAGCACCACTGGGATGAACACCGGGGAGCTGTTTTTT. Amino acids: CASTTGMNTGELFF.